These T cell receptor beta chains were read from a single sample in a study of control samples from healthy donors and cancer patients. Sequencing was performed with immunoSEQ multiplex PCR; in TCRdb, only in-frame clones are kept and a portion is missing. This sample has approximately 130,000 clones, with around nine tenths found just once. Specimen: blood. These receptors all come from a man aged 30-40 years in good health. The CDR3 runs from the conserved cysteine through the conserved F or W. D genes are given only for firm matches. Only part of the rows carry a size: once, few, many, or a class if the clone is expanded.

clone size	D gene	V gene	J gene	CDR3 protein	CDR3 DNA
.	.	TRBV14	TRBJ2-2	CASSLPTGIHTGELFF	TGTGCCAGCAGCCTCCCGACAGGTATTCACACCGGGGAGCTGTTTTTT
.	.	TRBV12-3/TRBV12-4	TRBJ2-7	CASSRGQTSEQYF	TGTGCCAGCAGCCGAGGACAGACCTCCGAGCAGTACTTC
.	TRBD1	TRBV14	TRBJ2-7	CASSPTARDRAIEQYF	TGTGCCAGCAGCCCCACCGCGCGGGACAGGGCCATCGAGCAGTACTTC
.	.	TRBV6-5	TRBJ2-5	CASSLDLQETQYF	TGTGCCAGCAGCCTTGACTTGCAAGAGACCCAGTACTTC
few	.	TRBV6-5	TRBJ1-1	CASSFQKNTEAFF	TGTGCCAGCAGTTTCCAGAAGAACACTGAAGCTTTCTTT
.	.	TRBV7-9	TRBJ1-1	CASSSIKWTALFPEAFF	TGTGCCAGCAGCTCAATTAAGTGGACCGCGTTGTTTCCTGAAGCTTTCTTT
.	.	TRBV9	TRBJ1-2	CASSAQGQANYGYTF	TGTGCCAGCAGCGCCCAAGGGCAAGCTAACTATGGCTACACCTTC
.	TRBD1	TRBV11-2	TRBJ2-6	CASSFRRTGGPGANVLTF	TGTGCCAGCAGCTTTAGAAGGACAGGAGGACCTGGGGCCAACGTCCTGACTTTC
once	.	TRBV6-6	TRBJ2-1	CASNRDSYNEQFF	TGTGCCAGCAACCGGGACTCATACAATGAGCAGTTCTTC
once	TRBD1	TRBV10-3	TRBJ1-1	CATYGTGTNTEAFF	TGTGCCACCTACGGGACAGGAACGAACACTGAAGCTTTCTTT
.	.	TRBV9	TRBJ1-2	CASSKEAGGYTF	TGTGCCAGCAGCAAAGAAGCTGGTGGCTACACCTTC
.	.	TRBV10-2	TRBJ1-5	CASRGGGHQPQHF	TGCGCCAGCAGGGGAGGGGGACATCAGCCCCAGCATTTT
.	.	TRBV5-1	TRBJ2-3	CASSFTLRGGQLVGTDTQYF	TGCGCCAGCAGCTTTACCCTCCGCGGGGGCCAATTGGTCGGCACAGATACGCAGTATTTT
.	.	TRBV9	TRBJ1-2	CASSPPSDYGYTF	TGTGCCAGCAGCCCTCCGAGCGACTATGGCTACACCTTC
.	.	TRBV28	TRBJ1-4	CASSFESPRRLFF	TGTGCCAGCAGTTTTGAATCTCCGAGACGACTGTTTTTT
.	TRBD1	TRBV4-1	TRBJ1-3	CASREARTGSGNTIYF	TGCGCCAGCAGGGAAGCCCGGACAGGCTCTGGAAACACCATATATTTT
.	.	TRBV4-1	TRBJ2-5	CASSLEGGGETQYF	TGCGCCAGCAGCCTCGAGGGGGGGGGAGAGACCCAGTACTTC
.	.	TRBV5-1	TRBJ1-1	CASSLNPGQPNTEAFF	TGCGCCAGCAGCTTGAACCCCGGACAGCCGAACACTGAAGCTTTCTTT
.	TRBD1	TRBV4-1	TRBJ2-6	CASSHGAGGFGANVLTF	TGCGCCAGCAGCCATGGTGCAGGGGGCTTCGGGGCCAACGTCCTGACTTTC
.	.	TRBV11-2	TRBJ1-4	CASSLEAGSEKLFF	TGTGCCAGCAGCTTAGAGGCAGGCTCTGAAAAACTGTTTTTT
.	.	TRBV5-1	TRBJ2-7	CASSSRDSGWEQYF	TGCGCCAGCAGCTCCCGGGACTCCGGATGGGAGCAGTACTTC
.	TRBD1	TRBV9	TRBJ2-2	CASSPLDRRTTGELFF	TGTGCCAGCAGCCCCTTGGACAGGCGGACCACCGGGGAGCTGTTTTTT
.	.	TRBV30	TRBJ1-5	CAWSVRRHNQPQHF	TGTGCCTGGAGTGTACGACGCCACAATCAGCCCCAGCATTTT
.	TRBD1	TRBV5-1	TRBJ1-2	CASSLVTGGSYGYTF	TGCGCCAGCAGCTTGGTCACAGGGGGTAGCTATGGCTACACCTTC
few	TRBD1	TRBV19	TRBJ1-2	CASSIAGSTGTGKRTF	TGTGCCAGTAGTATAGCAGGGAGTACCGGGACAGGGAAGAGGACCTTC
.	.	TRBV28	TRBJ1-4	CASSLLDSGLFF	TGTGCCAGCAGTTTATTGGACAGTGGACTGTTTTTT
.	TRBD2	TRBV3-1/TRBV3-2	TRBJ2-3	CASSQTSGGTDTQYF	TGTGCCAGCAGCCAAACTAGCGGGGGGACAGATACGCAGTATTTT
.	TRBD1	TRBV10-1	TRBJ1-5	CASSPKQGDWGNQPQHF	TGCGCCAGCAGTCCCAAACAGGGGGATTGGGGCAATCAGCCCCAGCATTTT
once	.	TRBV19	TRBJ2-1	CASSSQGNEQFF	TGTGCCAGTAGCTCGCAGGGTAATGAGCAGTTCTTC
.	TRBD1	TRBV29-1	TRBJ2-7	CSVRDREDEQYF	TGCAGCGTCAGGGACAGGGAGGACGAGCAGTACTTC
.	TRBD1	TRBV29-1	TRBJ1-3	CSGRDSSGNTIYF	TGCAGCGGTAGGGACAGCTCTGGAAACACCATATATTTT
.	.	TRBV10-3	TRBJ2-2	CAIMGAQGPNTGELFF	TGTGCCATCATGGGCGCCCAAGGCCCGAACACCGGGGAGCTGTTTTTT
.	TRBD2	TRBV7-2	TRBJ2-7	CASSLGTTLSYEQYF	TGTGCCAGCAGCCTTGGGACTACCCTTTCCTACGAGCAGTACTTC
few	.	TRBV6-1	TRBJ2-3	CASSEGWSTDTQYF	TGTGCCAGCAGTGAAGGGTGGTCCACAGATACGCAGTATTTT
.	TRBD1	TRBV6-2/TRBV6-3	TRBJ1-6	CASSSRGLGSPLHF	TGTGCCAGCAGTTCTAGGGGGCTCGGATCACCCCTCCACTTT
.	TRBD1	TRBV24-1	TRBJ2-5	CATSDSDRAFQETQYF	TGTGCCACCAGTGATTCGGACAGGGCATTTCAAGAGACCCAGTACTTC
.	.	TRBV7-8	TRBJ1-3	CASSRQFSGNTIYF	TGTGCCAGCAGTCGACAGTTCTCTGGAAACACCATATATTTT
.	TRBD1	TRBV4-1	TRBJ1-2	CASSQEGQGARGYTF	TGCGCCAGCAGCCAAGAGGGACAGGGGGCGCGTGGCTACACCTTC
.	.	TRBV28	TRBJ1-1	CASSLDRLGTEAFF	TGTGCCAGCAGTTTAGACCGGCTTGGGACTGAAGCTTTCTTT
.	.	TRBV29-1	TRBJ1-2	CSVEEGTDYGYQRRYTF	TGCAGCGTTGAAGAGGGGACTGACTATGGCTACCAACGACGCTACACCTTC
.	TRBD1	TRBV3-1/TRBV3-2	TRBJ2-3	CASSRLTGRTDTQYF	TGTGCCAGCAGTCGATTGACAGGGAGAACAGATACGCAGTATTTT
.	.	TRBV7-6	TRBJ1-2	CASSLGTGQGYTF	TGTGCCAGCAGCTTAGGCACAGGGCAAGGCTACACCTTC
few	TRBD1	TRBV5-8	TRBJ1-5	CASSRGQGSNQPQHF	TGTGCCAGCAGCAGGGGACAGGGGTCGAATCAGCCCCAGCATTTT
.	.	TRBV3-1/TRBV3-2	TRBJ1-2	CASSHYTLQGELGYTF	TGTGCCAGCAGCCACTACACCTTACAGGGAGAACTTGGCTACACCTTC
.	.	TRBV28	TRBJ1-2	CASSLGISYGYTF	TGTGCCAGCAGTTTAGGGATAAGCTATGGCTACACCTTC
many	TRBD2	TRBV29-1	TRBJ2-5	CSAGGRAGETQYF	TGCAGCGCTGGAGGGAGGGCGGGAGAGACCCAGTACTTC
.	.	TRBV2	TRBJ2-7	CASSDRSYEQYF	TGTGCCAGCAGTGACCGTTCCTACGAGCAGTACTTC
.	.	TRBV6-5	TRBJ1-1	CASRFRNTEAFF	TGTGCCAGCAGGTTCAGGAACACTGAAGCTTTCTTT